The 24 T cell receptor beta chains presented below share a single source sample, sequenced in a study of Graves' ophthalmopathy and Graves' hyperthyroidism. For repertoire sequencing, the TCR beta CDR3 regions were amplified from RNA transcripts. RT-PCR in the first round used HTBI primers; a second-round multiplex PCR followed. MiXCR, applied by TCRdb to the multiplex PCR reads, yields one record per CDR3 protein. The sample shows a few hundred thousand distinct CDR3 sequences, roughly 15% of them seen only once. The material sequenced was peripheral blood. These receptors originate from an adult woman with stable Graves' hyperthyroidism.

This clonotype was recorded many times. The V call is TRBV27, the J call TRBJ2-7; D may be TRBD1 or TRBD2 (5 bases each). Germline V gene data show CDR1 as MNHEY and CDR2 as SMNVEV (reference sequence). The ends were cut back, 4 bases at V and 3 bases at J, with 13 bases in the middle. The CDR3 loop spans 14 amino acids. This chain's CDR3 is CASSSRDQIYEQYF. In DNA form, the CDR3 reads TGTGCCAGCAGTTCTCGGGACCAAATCTACGAGCAGTACTTC.

This clonotype was detected ten times or more. The chain combines TRBV18 with TRBJ2-7, with D unresolved. The CDR3 is made up of 13 amino acids. Trimming took 3 bases from V and 5 from J, leaving 11 bases between them. CDR1 is KGHSH, CDR2 LQKENI, per germline. The DNA of the CDR3 is TGTGCCAGCTCACCTTTGGGTTTGAACGAGCAGTACTTC. Its protein is CASSPLGLNEQYF.

This clonotype was detected many times. The chain employs TRBV28 and TRBJ2-7; D uncertain. Germline V lookup: CDR1 MDHEN, CDR2 SYDVKM. Trimming shortened V by 5 bases and J by 5 bases, and 10 bases separated the two germline ends. This CDR3 has 12 residues. The CDR3 region has the DNA TGTGCCAGCAGTGGTACCCCTAACGAGCAGTACTTC. It specifies CASSGTPNEQYF. Using reference TRBV28 and TRBJ2-7 for the parts outside the CDR3, the full variable domain is DVKVTQSSRYLVKRTGEKVFLECVQDMDHENMFWYRQDPGLGLRLIYFSYDVKMKEKGDIPEGYSVSREKKERFSLILESASTNQTSMYLCASSGTPNEQYFGPGTRLTVT.

This clonotype was counted many times. This sequence joins TRBV6-5 and TRBJ1-1; perhaps TRBD1 as D (6 bases). V was clipped by 6 bases and J by 7 bases, with 9 bases between them. This CDR3 has 11 amino acids. The germline CDR1 and CDR2 sequences are MNHEY and SVGAGI. The CDR3 loop reads CASRWTVEAFF. The CDR3 nucleotides read TGTGCCAGCAGGTGGACAGTTGAAGCTTTCTTT.

This clonotype was seen a handful of times. This chain links TRBV3-1 with TRBJ2-6, with D hard to call. This CDR3 has 19 amino acids. Trimming removed 0 bases at V and 1 base at J, with 16 bases between. Germline assignment: CDR1 LGHDT and CDR2 YNNKEL (reference sequence). In nucleotides, the CDR3 is TGTGCCAGCAGCCAAGAAGGTCAGATAACTTTATCTGGGGCCAACGTCCTGACTTTC. Amino acid sequence: CASSQEGQITLSGANVLTF.

This clonotype was found many times. The chain combines TRBV6-6 with TRBJ1-1; no clear D. The CDR3 has 13 amino acids. Germline-derived CDR1 and CDR2 are MNHNY and SVGAGI (reference sequence). Trimming cost V 2 bases and J 4 bases, with 8 bases left between them. The DNA of the CDR3 is TGTGCCAGCAGTTACCAGAGGTCCACTGAAGCTTTCTTT. Translation: CASSYQRSTEAFF.

This clonotype came up many times. The chain is built from TRBV5-1 and TRBJ2-5; TRBD2 might be the D (5 bases). This CDR3 has 14 residues. Trimming removed 0 bases from V and 5 bases from J, with 11 bases in between. Germline V gene data show CDR1 as SGHRS and CDR2 as YFSETQ. CDR3 in amino acids: CASSLGLRSETQYF. CDR3 DNA: TGCGCCAGCAGCTTGGGACTAAGGTCTGAGACCCAGTACTTC.

There are many counts of this clonotype. The chain carries TRBV7-6 and TRBJ2-7, with 9 positions matching TRBD2. V trimming: 7 bases; J trimming: 7 bases; junction bases outside the gene matches: 14. CDR1 and CDR2 (germline): SGHVS, FNYEAQ. This CDR3 spans 15 amino acids. The CDR3 coding sequence is TGTGCCAGCAAGGGGCTAGCGGGATCTCAGGGGGAGCAGTACTTC. Its translation is CASKGLAGSQGEQYF.

This clonotype was counted many times. A much larger clone differs from this one at a single base, so this may be a read error. CDR3 sequence (DNA): TGTGCCGGCAGCGGGGAGGTCTCGGGTAACACTGAAGCTTTCTTT. Residues: CAGSGEVSGNTEAFF. This chain links TRBV28 with TRBJ1-1; no firm D call. CDR3 length equals 15 residues. The germline gives CDR1 MDHEN, CDR2 SYDVKM.

Only a few counts were recorded for this clonotype. A much larger clone differs from this one at a single base, so this may be a read error. The gene calls are TRBV3-1 and TRBJ2-2; a weak D match, TRBD2 (6 bases). The germline V and J ends were trimmed by 4 bases and 1 base, with 13 bases remaining between them. The germline gives CDR1 LGHDT, CDR2 YNNKEL (reference sequence). The CDR3 has 16 residues. CDR3: CASSRFGRGNTGELFF. In DNA, the CDR3 is TGTGCCAGCAGCCGCTTTGGGCGGGGGAACACCGGGGAGCTGTTTTTT.

This clonotype was picked up many times. The J gene is TRBJ1-1, the V gene TRBV20-1, with 7 positions matching TRBD1. Germline trimming cut 6 bases from V and 3 bases from J; bases unmatched to any gene: 13. Germline CDR1 reads DFQATT; CDR2 reads SNEGSKA (reference sequence). This CDR3 has 15 amino acids. The CDR3 reads CSAESPGQMDTEAFF. The CDR3 DNA follows: TGCAGTGCGGAATCCCCGGGACAGATGGACACTGAAGCTTTCTTT.

This clonotype was recorded at least ten times. The chain combines TRBV12-3 or TRBV12-4 with TRBJ2-7, with 13 nucleotides matching TRBD2. The CDR3 extends over 15 amino acids. With V trimmed by 5 bases and J by 4 bases, 5 bases remained unmatched. The CDR3, as DNA: TGTGCCAGCAGTCCGTCGACTAGCGGGGGGTACGAGCAGTACTTC. Translated: CASSPSTSGGYEQYF.

This clonotype was counted many times. The chain is built from TRBV6-1 and TRBJ2-2, with D tentatively TRBD1 (5 bases). The CDR3 is 15 residues long. CDR1 and CDR2 from the germline V gene are MNHNS and SASEGT. V lost 5 bases to trimming and J lost 4 bases, with 14 bases between them. The CDR3 sequence: CASSKTGHVTGELFF. The DNA for the CDR3 is TGTGCCAGCAGTAAAACCGGACATGTCACCGGGGAGCTGTTTTTT.

The CDR3 DNA follows: TGTGCCAGCAGCCCTCGGGGGGCCCAGTACTTC. It encodes CASSPRGAQYF. The V gene is TRBV11-2, the J gene TRBJ2-5, with 7 bases that match TRBD2. V was pared by 5 bases and J by 9 bases, with 3 bases of the junction left unmatched. This CDR3 is 11 amino acids long. Looked up from germline, CDR1 is SGHAT and CDR2 is FQNNGV.

This clonotype was picked up a small number of times. This may be a read error, as it is one base from a much larger clone. The chain has TRBV20-1 and TRBJ2-2, with D tentatively TRBD2 (6 bases). Germline values: CDR1 DFQATT, CDR2 SNEGSKA (reference sequence). The CDR3 totals 12 residues. As DNA, the CDR3 is TGCAGTGCCGGACTAAACACCGGGGAGCCGTTTTTT. It is translated as CSAGLNTGEPFF.

This clonotype was counted many times. The chain has TRBV27 and TRBJ2-7; D is ambiguous. Per the germline V gene, CDR1 is MNHEY and CDR2 is SMNVEV (reference sequence). Trimming shortened V by 3 bases and J by 7 bases, and 13 bases separated the two germline ends. This CDR3 region has 13 residues. In nucleotides, the CDR3 is TGTGCCAGCAGTTTCAGTGGGGTTGGAGAGCAGTACTTC. Translated, it gives CASSFSGVGEQYF.

V is TRBV6-5 and J is TRBJ1-6; unclear D gene. The V and J ends lost 1 base and 6 bases respectively, with 10 bases between them. Per germline, CDR1 MNHEY and CDR2 SVGAGI. The CDR3 loop spans 15 amino acids. CDR3 amino acids: CASSYFGRLNSPLHF. In DNA form, the CDR3 reads TGTGCCAGCAGTTACTTCGGACGGCTTAATTCACCCCTCCACTTT.

This clonotype was detected ten times or more. The gene calls are TRBV12-3 or TRBV12-4 and TRBJ2-5, with D hard to call. This CDR3 has 11 amino acids. With 3 bases removed from V and 5 bases from J, the gap between germline ends came to 4 bases. In DNA, the CDR3 is TGTGCCAGCAGTTTCGGGGAGACCCAGTACTTC. As protein: CASSFGETQYF.

About this clonotype itself: Germline is not matched at one junction end, which may reflect a read error. The V gene is TRBV30, the J gene TRBJ1-1; the D is unclear. Germline CDR1 GTSNPN, CDR2 SVGIG (reference sequence). This CDR3 is 13 amino acids long. This CDR3 reads CASSPMGNTDAFF. The CDR3 bases are TGTGCCAGTAGTCCCATGGGGAACACTGATGCTTTCTTT.

This clonotype has a count of ten or more. The chain employs TRBV29-1 and TRBJ1-1; possibly TRBD1 for D (6 bases). Between the trimmed V and J ends, which lost 7 bases and 0 bases, there was a span of 15 bases. From germline, CDR1 is SQVTM and CDR2 ANQGSEA. The CDR3 totals 14 residues. CDR3 sequence reads: CSGNTGPMNTEAFF. CDR3 bases: TGCAGCGGGAATACAGGGCCCATGAACACTGAAGCTTTCTTT.

This clonotype was recorded at least ten times. The gene calls are TRBV2 and TRBJ1-2, with D possibly matching TRBD1 (5 bases). V was clipped by 4 bases and J by 2 bases, with 11 bases between them. In germline, CDR1 is SNHLY, CDR2 FYNNEI. CDR3 length equals 14 residues. In DNA form, the CDR3 reads TGTGCCAGCAGTGGACGGACAACCAACTATGGCTACACCTTC. Amino acid sequence: CASSGRTTNYGYTF.

This clonotype was seen ten or more times. The chain has TRBV7-3 and TRBJ2-5; TRBD1 might be the D (6 bases). Trimming took 4 bases from V and 5 from J, leaving 11 bases between them. CDR3 size: 13 residues. Per germline, CDR1 SGHTA and CDR2 FQGTGA. CDR3 in DNA: TGTGCCAGCAGCTATGGGACAAGCGAGACCCAGTACTTC. Encoded protein: CASSYGTSETQYF.

This clonotype was seen repeatedly, ten times or more. This chain uses TRBV6-2 or TRBV6-3 with TRBJ1-5; D not certain. The CDR3 is made up of 14 amino acids. Germline CDR1 MNHEY, CDR2 SVGEGT. Trimming took off 4 bases at V and 2 bases at J, with 9 bases between the two ends. The CDR3 nucleotides are TGTGCCAGCAGTTTCACAGATGGCAATCAGCCCCAGCATTTT. Amino acid sequence: CASSFTDGNQPQHF.

The genes are TRBV7-6 and TRBJ2-7; D may be TRBD1 (5 bases). The CDR3 has 16 residues. V lost 0 bases and J lost 5, with 17 bases in between. Germline values: CDR1 SGHVS, CDR2 FNYEAQ. CDR3 amino acids: CASSLAGRAGKNEQYF. As DNA, the CDR3 is TGTGCCAGCAGCTTAGCCGGTCGGGCAGGGAAAAACGAGCAGTACTTC.